This T cell receptor (beta chain) was observed in a study of tumor-infiltrating lymphocytes in primary liver carcinoma. Across the whole study: Surgeons treated the primary liver carcinoma of the patients by surgical resection. The patient population consisted of men and women between 30 and 69 years of age. Study observations and caveats: Relative to blood, tumors carried a significantly larger fraction of the repertoire in their top 250 clones (p = 0.039).

The template, about 510 ng total RNA, yielded TCR beta cDNA made with a constant-region primer. Libraries for TCR beta were built through three nested multiplex PCR rounds, which together made up a slightly modified ARM-PCR procedure. Two initial PCR rounds of roughly 10 cycles each paired TRBV1-TRBV30 forward primers with a C-beta reverse primer. A single record per CDR3 protein comes from TCRdb applying MiXCR to the multiplex PCR reads. Of 180,000 or so distinct CDR3 sequences listed, approximately 60% are singletons. Unsorted whole blood yielded the blood RNA, and germline DNA was also extracted. They drew 4 to 4.5 milliliters of peripheral blood before surgery. Germline V gives CDR1 MNHNY, CDR2 SVGAGI (reference sequence). After removal of 0 bases from V and 3 bases from J, the junction contained 14 bases not matched to a gene. This CDR3 is built from 19 residues. On this clonotype: The antigen is not known.

Sequencing was carried out using peripheral blood. The TCR comes from a man aged 40-55 years with primary liver carcinoma and hepatitis B virus infection. J is TRBJ2-4 and V is TRBV6-6; 7 nucleotides line up with TRBD2. The CDR3 sequence: CASSYSMSTSVGYKNIQYF. As DNA, the CDR3 is TGTGCCAGCAGTTACTCGATGTCTACTAGCGTGGGATACAAAAACATTCAGTACTTC.